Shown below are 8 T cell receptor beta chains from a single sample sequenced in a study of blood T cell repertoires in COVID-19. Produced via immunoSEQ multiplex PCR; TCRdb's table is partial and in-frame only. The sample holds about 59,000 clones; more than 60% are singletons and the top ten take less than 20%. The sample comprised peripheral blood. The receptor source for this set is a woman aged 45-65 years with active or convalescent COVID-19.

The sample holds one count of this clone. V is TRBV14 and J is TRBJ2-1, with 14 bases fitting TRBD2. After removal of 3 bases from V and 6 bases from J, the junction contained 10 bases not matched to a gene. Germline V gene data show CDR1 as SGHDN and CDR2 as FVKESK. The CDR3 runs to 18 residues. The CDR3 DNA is TGTGCCAGCAGCCATATAGGGACTAGCGGGAGAGGCCGCAATGAGCAGTTCTTC. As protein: CASSHIGTSGRGRNEQFF.

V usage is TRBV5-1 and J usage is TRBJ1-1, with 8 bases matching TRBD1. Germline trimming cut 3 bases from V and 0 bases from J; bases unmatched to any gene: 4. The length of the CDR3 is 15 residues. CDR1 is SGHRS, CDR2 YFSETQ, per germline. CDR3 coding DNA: TGCGCCAGCAGCTCGGACAGGGCGATGAACACTGAAGCTTTCTTT. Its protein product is CASSSDRAMNTEAFF.

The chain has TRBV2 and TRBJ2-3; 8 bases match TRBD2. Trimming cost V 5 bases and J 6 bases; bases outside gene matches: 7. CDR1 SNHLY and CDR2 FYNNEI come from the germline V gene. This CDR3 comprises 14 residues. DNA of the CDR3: TGTGCCAGCAGTTGGTCGGGAGGGCCGGATACGCAGTATTTT. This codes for CASSWSGGPDTQYF.

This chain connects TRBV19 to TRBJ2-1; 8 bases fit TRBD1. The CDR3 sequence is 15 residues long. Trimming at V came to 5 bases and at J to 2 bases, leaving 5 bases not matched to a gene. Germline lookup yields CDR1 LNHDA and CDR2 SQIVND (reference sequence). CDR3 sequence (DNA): TGTGCCAGTAGTCTACGACAGGGGACCTACAATGAGCAGTTCTTC. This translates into CASSLRQGTYNEQFF.

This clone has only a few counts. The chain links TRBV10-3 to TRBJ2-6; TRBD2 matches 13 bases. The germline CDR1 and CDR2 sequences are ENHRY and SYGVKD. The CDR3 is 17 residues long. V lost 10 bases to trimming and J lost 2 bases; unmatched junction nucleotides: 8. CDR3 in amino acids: CATHQGLAGPGANVLTF. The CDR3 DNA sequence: TGTGCCACCCACCAGGGACTAGCGGGACCTGGGGCCAACGTCCTGACTTTC.

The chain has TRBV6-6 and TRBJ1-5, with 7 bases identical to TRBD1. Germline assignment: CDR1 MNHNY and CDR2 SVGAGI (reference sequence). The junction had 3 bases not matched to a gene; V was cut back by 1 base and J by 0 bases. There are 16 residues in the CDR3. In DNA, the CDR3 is TGTGCCAGCAGTTACTTGGGACAGTATAGCAATCAGCCCCAGCATTTT. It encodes CASSYLGQYSNQPQHF.

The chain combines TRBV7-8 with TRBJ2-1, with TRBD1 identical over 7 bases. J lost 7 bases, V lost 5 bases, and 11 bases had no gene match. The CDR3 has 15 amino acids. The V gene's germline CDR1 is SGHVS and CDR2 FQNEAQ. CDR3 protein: CASSPHRGRENEQFF. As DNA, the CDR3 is TGTGCCAGCAGCCCCCACAGGGGACGAGAGAATGAGCAGTTCTTC.

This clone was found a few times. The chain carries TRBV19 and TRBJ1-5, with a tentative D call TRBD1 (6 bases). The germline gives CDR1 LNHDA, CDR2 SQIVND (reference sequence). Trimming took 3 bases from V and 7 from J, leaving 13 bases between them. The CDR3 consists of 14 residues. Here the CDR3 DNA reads TGTGCCAGTAGTATTGGGCAGGGGAAACAGCCCCAGCATTTT. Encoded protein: CASSIGQGKQPQHF.